A single sample is the source of the 17 T cell receptor beta chains below, sequenced in a study of CD8+CD57+ T cells in acquired aplastic anemia. TCR beta VDJ and CDR3 profiling used genomic DNA as template. TCRdb re-called the reads through MiXCR, storing one row per CDR3 protein. Among under 200,000 distinct CDR3 sequences listed, 64% were seen once. The specimen was sorted CD4+, CD8+, or CD8+CD57+ T cells (not recorded which) from PBMCs. The receptors originated from a human donor with severe aplastic anemia or a healthy control (not recorded which).

The chain combines TRBV19 with TRBJ2-2, with TRBD1 matching over 10 bases. V lost 8 bases, J lost 4 bases, and 10 bases stayed unmatched. Germline assignment: CDR1 LNHDA and CDR2 SQIVND (reference sequence). CDR3 length equals 16 residues. The chain's CDR3 is CASHTLGQGTTGELFF. The CDR3 coding sequence is TGTGCCAGTCACACGCTGGGACAGGGGACCACCGGGGAGCTGTTTTTT. Full variable domain (rest looked up from reference TRBV19 and TRBJ2-2): DGGITQSPKYLFRKEGQNVTLSCEQNLNHDAMYWYRQDPGQGLRLIYYSQIVNDFQKGDIAEGYSVSREKKESFPLTVTSAQKNPTAFYLCASHTLGQGTTGELFFGEGSRLTVL.

The chain is built from TRBV25-1 and TRBJ2-1, with 7 positions matching TRBD2. The CDR3 loop spans 14 amino acids. Germline CDR1 MGHDK, CDR2 SYGVNS. The trim removed 5 bases at V and 8 bases at J, leaving 9 bases unmatched. CDR3 nucleotide sequence: TGTGCCAGCAGTCCGCGGACTAGACGGGATGAGCAGTTCTTC. It encodes CASSPRTRRDEQFF.

On this clonotype itself: A much more abundant neighbour one base away suggests this may be a read error. The rearrangement joins TRBV6-1 to TRBJ1-1; D gene ambiguous. This CDR3 has 13 residues. Germline V lookup: CDR1 MNHNS, CDR2 SASEGT. The CDR3 nucleotides are TGTGCCAGCATTTGGCGGCAGAACACTGAAGTTTTCTTT. It codes for CASIWRQNTEVFF.

V is TRBV2 and J is TRBJ1-5; 8 nucleotides match TRBD1. Trimming cost V 4 bases and J 5 bases; bases outside gene matches: 4. Germline CDR1 is SNHLY and CDR2 is FYNNEI. This CDR3 contains 14 residues. DNA for the CDR3: TGTGCCAGCAGTGCTCAGACAGGGGATCAGCCCCAGCATTTT. The encoded protein is CASSAQTGDQPQHF.

This chain links TRBV2 with TRBJ1-5; 7 nucleotides match TRBD1. Germline CDR1 SNHLY, CDR2 FYNNEI. Trimming removed 6 bases from V and 4 bases from J; junction bases left unmatched: 3. The CDR3 runs 13 residues. In DNA, the CDR3 is TGTGCCAGCAGGACGGACAGGAATCAGCCCCAGCATTTT. This sequence encodes CASRTDRNQPQHF.

The table lists this clonotype with many counts. This chain links TRBV12-3 or TRBV12-4 with TRBJ2-1, with D possibly being TRBD1 (6 bases). The V end was cut by 3 bases, the J end by 8 bases, with 20 bases between. The CDR3 runs to 16 residues. CDR3 nucleotides: TGTGCCAGCAGTTTTCCGGTCCAGGGGATCCCCCATGAGCAGTTCTTC. It translates to CASSFPVQGIPHEQFF.

This rearrangement joins TRBV24-1 to TRBJ2-3, with 11 nucleotides matching TRBD2. V was pared by 3 bases and J by 4 bases, with 5 bases of the junction left unmatched. CDR1 is KGHDR, CDR2 SFDVKD, per germline. This CDR3 is built from 16 residues. Here the CDR3 reads CATSDPIAGGPDTQYF. The CDR3 DNA sequence: TGTGCCACCAGTGATCCCATAGCGGGGGGGCCAGATACGCAGTATTTT.

The chain employs TRBV7-6 and TRBJ2-7; D is uncertain. Trimming removed 1 base at V and 2 bases at J, with 6 bases between. Germline CDR1 reads SGHVS; CDR2 reads FNYEAQ. The CDR3 length is 13 residues. The CDR3 nucleotides read TGTGCCAGCAGCTTAGACGAGACCTACGAGCAGTACTTC. Amino acid sequence: CASSLDETYEQYF.

V is TRBV7-9 and J is TRBJ1-4, with a weak D call TRBD1 (6 bases). Trimming removed 1 base at V and 6 bases at J, with 12 bases between. The germline CDR1 and CDR2 sequences are SEHNR and FQNEAQ (reference sequence). The CDR3 totals 15 residues. The CDR3 DNA sequence: TGTGCCAGCAGCTTAGAGGGGGGGGGGGATGAAAAACTGTTTTTT. It translates to CASSLEGGGDEKLFF.

This clonotype was seen at least ten times. The J gene is TRBJ2-2, the V gene TRBV2; D gene uncertain. V lost 7 bases and J 6 bases, leaving 9 bases between the germline ends. CDR3 length: 12 amino acids. The V gene's germline CDR1 is SNHLY and CDR2 FYNNEI. The CDR3 DNA is TGTGCCAGCACTCAGTTTCCCGGGGAGCTGTTTTTT. Its protein is CASTQFPGELFF.

The chain has TRBV10-3 and TRBJ1-1; 9 nucleotides align to TRBD1. Trimming cost V 5 bases and J 1 base; bases outside gene matches: 5. Germline CDR1 and CDR2: ENHRY and SYGVKD. The CDR3 covers 15 residues. The CDR3 loop reads CAISTDRGRNTEAFF. In DNA, the CDR3 is TGTGCCATCAGTACTGACAGGGGGAGGAACACTGAAGCTTTCTTT.

CDR3 region: CSGGDLYEQYF. CDR3 coding DNA: TGCAGCGGGGGGGATCTGTACGAGCAGTACTTC. The V call is TRBV29-1, the J call TRBJ2-7, with a weak D call TRBD2 (6 bases). The CDR3 is made up of 11 amino acids. The germline V gene has CDR1 SQVTM and CDR2 ANQGSEA. Trimming stripped 7 bases from V and 4 bases from J, with 11 bases between.

This rearrangement joins TRBV20-1 to TRBJ1-2; a weak D match, TRBD1 (5 bases). The V end was cut by 3 bases, the J end by 4 bases, with 12 bases between. This CDR3 has 13 amino acids. In germline, CDR1 is DFQATT, CDR2 SNEGSKA (reference sequence). CDR3 in DNA: TGCAGTGCTAGGGTAGCGGGGGGCTATGGCTACACCTTC. Translating gives CSARVAGGYGYTF.

The table lists this clonotype with many counts. The V gene is TRBV5-8, the J gene TRBJ2-1, with D perhaps TRBD2 (6 bases). The V end was cut by 10 bases, the J end by 9 bases, with 14 bases between. Germline CDR1 and CDR2: SGHTS and YDEGEE. The CDR3 loop spans 11 amino acids. This chain's CDR3 is CAVPTGVEQFF. As DNA, the CDR3 is TGTGCCGTCCCCACGGGGGTTGAGCAGTTCTTC.

The gene calls are TRBV20-1 and TRBJ1-4; tentative D call: TRBD1 (6 bases). This CDR3 is 14 amino acids long. CDR1 and CDR2 (germline): DFQATT, SNEGSKA (reference sequence). V gave up 6 bases and J gave up 8 bases, with 19 bases separating them. As DNA, the CDR3 is TGCAGTGCGAGATCGGGGGGCGCTTACGAAAAACTGTTTTTT. Its protein is CSARSGGAYEKLFF.

CDR3 sequence: CASSHPEGKLFF. DNA of the CDR3: TGTGCCAGCAGCCACCCCGAGGGAAAACTGTTTTTT. The V gene is TRBV6-6, the J gene TRBJ1-4; D gene unclear. Germline CDR1 is MNHNY and CDR2 is SVGAGI (reference sequence). Trimming left V 6 bases short and J 10 bases short, with 12 bases between. The CDR3 is made up of 12 amino acids.

The chain couples TRBV19 to TRBJ1-2; no clear D gene. The ends were cut back, 3 bases at V and 8 bases at J, with 13 bases in the middle. The germline V gene encodes CDR1 LNHDA and CDR2 SQIVND (reference sequence). This CDR3 spans 13 amino acids. Written as DNA, the CDR3 is TGTGCCAGTAGTATCTCCCGGGCGTACGGCTACACCTTC. Its protein is CASSISRAYGYTF. Full variable domain (rest looked up from reference TRBV19 and TRBJ1-2): DGGITQSPKYLFRKEGQNVTLSCEQNLNHDAMYWYRQDPGQGLRLIYYSQIVNDFQKGDIAEGYSVSREKKESFPLTVTSAQKNPTAFYLCASSISRAYGYTFGSGTRLTVV.